This TCR beta chain was captured by sequencing in a study of T cell changes during pregnancy in multiple sclerosis (dated by TCRdb to between 2019 and 2020). At the level of the whole study: Changes in the T cell repertoire over the course of pregnancy were examined in this study in women with multiple sclerosis.

The V end gives up 8 bases and the J end 5 bases, leaving 8 bases in the junction not matched to a gene. From a lookup of the germline V gene, CDR1 and CDR2 are MNHNS and SASEGT. From its cysteine to its phenylalanine, the CDR3 spans 13 amino acids. Left in the record is the CDR3 DNA by itself, 39 bases read in frame from the first base. Of note for this clone: What this receptor recognizes is not known. There are no base qualities to consult, and no much larger clone falls within one base.

The library was produced with the immunoSEQ multiplex PCR assay. Entries here come from immuneACCESS through TCRdb and include only in-frame sequences with V and J called. Some clones fail to appear in such tables; in the studies checked, an unresolved V gene covers under half of the shortfall, and the cause of the remainder is unknown. The sample table contains roughly 60,000 clones; only one count was recorded for roughly 92% of them. Jointly, the top ten make up 1.4% of the sample. The chain is assembled from TRBV6-1 and TRBJ1-1; the junction holds 7 bases that match TRBD1. The source of this sequence is a female donor with multiple sclerosis, enrolled in a pregnancy study. The sample in question was peripheral blood, obtained in the second trimester of pregnancy. The CDR3 protein: CASPKGAGTEAFF. The DNA sequence reads TGTGCCAGCCCTAAGGGGGCAGGGACTGAAGCTTTCTTT.